The 2 T cell receptor beta chains in this list originate from one sample, sequenced in a study of blood T cell repertoires in COVID-19. TCRdb's table, derived via immunoSEQ multiplex PCR, lists solely in-frame clones and lacks some. Of roughly 260,000 clones detected, about nine tenths appear once; the ten largest clones hold 2% to 3%. Sequencing was performed on PBMCs or T cells enriched from blood (not recorded which). The receptors here all came from a young woman with acute COVID-19.

The chain recombines TRBV2 with TRBJ2-7; 10 bases line up with TRBD1. The V gene end was trimmed by 4 bases and the J gene end by 2 bases; junction bases not matched to a gene: 5. CDR3 length equals 15 residues. In germline, CDR1 is SNHLY, CDR2 FYNNEI. Here the CDR3 reads CASSAGQGTPYEQYF. CDR3 bases: TGTGCCAGCAGTGCGGGACAGGGGACCCCCTACGAGCAGTACTTC.

The chain links TRBV5-1 to TRBJ2-1, with TRBD1 identical over 10 bases. This CDR3 is 13 amino acids long. The ends lost 7 bases at V and 4 bases at J; junction bases unmatched: 2. Germline V gene data show CDR1 as SGHRS and CDR2 as YFSETQ. The CDR3 nucleotides are TGCGCCAGCCGGGACAGGGGATACAATGAGCAGTTCTTC. Translated, it gives CASRDRGYNEQFF.